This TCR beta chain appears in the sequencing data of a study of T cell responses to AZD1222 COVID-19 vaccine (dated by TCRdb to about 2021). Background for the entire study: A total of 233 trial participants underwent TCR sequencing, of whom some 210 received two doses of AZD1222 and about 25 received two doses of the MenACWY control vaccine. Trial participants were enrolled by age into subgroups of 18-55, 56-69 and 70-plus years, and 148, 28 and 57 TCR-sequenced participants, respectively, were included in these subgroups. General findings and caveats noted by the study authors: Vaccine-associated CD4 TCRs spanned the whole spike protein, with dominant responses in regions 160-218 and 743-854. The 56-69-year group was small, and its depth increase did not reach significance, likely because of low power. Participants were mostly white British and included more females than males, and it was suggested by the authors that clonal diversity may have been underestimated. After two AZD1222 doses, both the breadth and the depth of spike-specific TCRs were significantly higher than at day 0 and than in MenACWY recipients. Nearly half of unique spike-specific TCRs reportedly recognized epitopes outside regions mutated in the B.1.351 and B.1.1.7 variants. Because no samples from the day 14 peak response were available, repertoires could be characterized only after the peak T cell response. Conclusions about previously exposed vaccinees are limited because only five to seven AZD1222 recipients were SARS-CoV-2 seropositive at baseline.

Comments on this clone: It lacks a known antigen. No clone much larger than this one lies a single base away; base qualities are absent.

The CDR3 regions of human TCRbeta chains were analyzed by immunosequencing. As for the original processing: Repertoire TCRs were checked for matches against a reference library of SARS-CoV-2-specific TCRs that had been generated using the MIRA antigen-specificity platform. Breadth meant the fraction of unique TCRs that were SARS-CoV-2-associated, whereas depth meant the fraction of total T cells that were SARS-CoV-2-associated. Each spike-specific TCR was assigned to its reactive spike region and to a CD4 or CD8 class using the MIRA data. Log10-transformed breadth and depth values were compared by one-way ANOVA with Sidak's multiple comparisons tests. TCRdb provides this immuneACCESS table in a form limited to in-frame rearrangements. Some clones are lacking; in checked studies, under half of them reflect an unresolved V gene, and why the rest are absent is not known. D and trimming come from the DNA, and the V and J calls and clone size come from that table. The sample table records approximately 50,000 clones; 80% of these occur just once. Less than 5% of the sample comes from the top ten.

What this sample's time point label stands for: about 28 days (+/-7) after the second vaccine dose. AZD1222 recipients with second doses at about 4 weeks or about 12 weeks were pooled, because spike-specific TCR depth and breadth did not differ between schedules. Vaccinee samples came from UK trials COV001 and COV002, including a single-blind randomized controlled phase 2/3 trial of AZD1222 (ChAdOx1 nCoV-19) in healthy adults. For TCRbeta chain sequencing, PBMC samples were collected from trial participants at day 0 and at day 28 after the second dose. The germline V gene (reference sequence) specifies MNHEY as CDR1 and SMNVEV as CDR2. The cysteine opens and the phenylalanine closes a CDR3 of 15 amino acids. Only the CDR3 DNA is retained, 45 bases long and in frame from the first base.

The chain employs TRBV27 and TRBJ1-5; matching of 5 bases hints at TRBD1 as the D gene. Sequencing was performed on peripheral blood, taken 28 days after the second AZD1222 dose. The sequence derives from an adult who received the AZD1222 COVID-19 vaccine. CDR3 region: CATRGGGAGGQPQHF. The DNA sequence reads TGTGCTACCCGGGGGGGAGGGGCTGGTGGACAGCCCCAGCATTTT.